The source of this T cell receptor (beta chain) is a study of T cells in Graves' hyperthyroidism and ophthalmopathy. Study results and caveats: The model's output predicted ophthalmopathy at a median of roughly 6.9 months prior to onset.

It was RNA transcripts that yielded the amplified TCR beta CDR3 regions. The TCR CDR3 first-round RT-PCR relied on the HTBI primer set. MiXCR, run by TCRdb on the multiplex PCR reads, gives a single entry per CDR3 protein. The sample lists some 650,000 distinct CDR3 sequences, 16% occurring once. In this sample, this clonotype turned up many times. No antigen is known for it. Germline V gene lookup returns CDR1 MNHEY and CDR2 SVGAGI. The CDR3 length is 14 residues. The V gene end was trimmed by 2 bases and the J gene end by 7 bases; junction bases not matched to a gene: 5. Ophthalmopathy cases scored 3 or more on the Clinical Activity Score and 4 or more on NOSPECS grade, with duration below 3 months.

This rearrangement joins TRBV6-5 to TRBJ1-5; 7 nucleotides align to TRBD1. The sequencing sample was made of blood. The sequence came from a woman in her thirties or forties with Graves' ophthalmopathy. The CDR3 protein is CASSYDREDQPQHF. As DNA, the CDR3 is TGTGCCAGCAGTTACGACAGGGAGGACCAGCCCCAGCATTTT.